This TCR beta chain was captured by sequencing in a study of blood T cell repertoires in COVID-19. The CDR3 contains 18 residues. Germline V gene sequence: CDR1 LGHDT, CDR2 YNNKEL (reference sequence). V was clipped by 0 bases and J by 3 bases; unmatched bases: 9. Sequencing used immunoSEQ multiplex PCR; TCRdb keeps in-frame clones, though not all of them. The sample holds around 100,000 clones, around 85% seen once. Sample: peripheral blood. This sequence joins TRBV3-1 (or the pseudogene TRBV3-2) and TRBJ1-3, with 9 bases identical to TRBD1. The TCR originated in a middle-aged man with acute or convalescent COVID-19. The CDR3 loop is CASSQETGQGTSGNTIYF. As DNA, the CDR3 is TGTGCCAGCAGCCAAGAAACGGGACAGGGTACAAGTGGAAACACCATATATTTT.